This passage covers 16 T cell receptor beta chains from one sample sequenced in a study of T cell responses to AZD1222 COVID-19 vaccine. Sequenced by immunoSEQ multiplex PCR; TCRdb stores in-frame clones only, minus some. The table records under 250,000 clones, about 92% of them present only once. This specimen consisted of peripheral blood, obtained on day 0 of MenACWY control vaccination. These receptors originate from an adult in good health.

The rearrangement links TRBV12-3 or TRBV12-4 to TRBJ1-2; 7 positions match TRBD1. This CDR3 region has 13 residues. The J segment lost 8 bases and the V segment lost 3 bases, leaving 6 bases of the junction unmatched. As DNA, the CDR3 is TGTGCCAGCAGTTTCACAGGGGCTGACGGCTACACCTTC. Translated: CASSFTGADGYTF.

The V gene is TRBV19, the J gene TRBJ1-5, with a tentative D call TRBD1 (6 bases). CDR1 is LNHDA, CDR2 SQIVND, per germline (reference sequence). The CDR3 is 16 amino acids. The ends were cut back, 3 bases at V and 6 bases at J, with 18 bases in the middle. In DNA, the CDR3 is TGTGCCAGTAGTATTAACCCGGGGGCCGTGAGTCAGCCCCAGCATTTT. This translates into CASSINPGAVSQPQHF.

The DNA for the CDR3 is TGTGCCAGCAGTTTCGGGACAGAATATGGCTACACCTTC. Translated, it gives CASSFGTEYGYTF. The rearrangement uses TRBV12-3 or TRBV12-4 and TRBJ1-2, with 7 bases that match TRBD1. Losses at the gene ends were 3 bases for V and 5 bases for J; bases not matched to a gene: 3. The CDR3 extends over 13 amino acids.

A word on this clone: Within the sample, other DNA sequences also encode this same CDR3. This rearrangement joins TRBV12-3 or TRBV12-4 to TRBJ2-5; the D is unclear. The V end lost 3 bases, the J end lost 3 bases, and 2 bases lay between the germline ends. There are 11 residues in the CDR3. The CDR3 bases are TGTGCCAGCAGTTTGGAAGAGACCCAGTACTTC. Protein: CASSLEETQYF.

The chain recombines TRBV19 with TRBJ1-1, with unresolved D. Germline V gene sequence: CDR1 LNHDA, CDR2 SQIVND (reference sequence). V lost 7 bases, J lost 1 base, and 4 bases lay in between. The length of the CDR3 is 11 residues. CDR3 in DNA: TGTGCCAGTATCGGGAACACTGAAGCTTTCTTT. This gives the protein CASIGNTEAFF. The complete variable domain, with remaining parts taken from reference TRBV19 and TRBJ1-1, reads DGGITQSPKYLFRKEGQNVTLSCEQNLNHDAMYWYRQDPGQGLRLIYYSQIVNDFQKGDIAEGYSVSREKKESFPLTVTSAQKNPTAFYLCASIGNTEAFFGQGTRLTVV.

The table lists this clone with a count of one. The chain links TRBV7-2 to TRBJ1-4; no firm D call. Germline V lookup: CDR1 SGHTA, CDR2 FQGNSA. V was cut by 3 bases and J by 7 bases, with 18 bases left in between. This CDR3 region has 16 residues. The CDR3 is CASSLGGPLRGEKLFF. In DNA form, the CDR3 reads TGTGCCAGCAGCTTGGGTGGGCCGCTCCGGGGTGAAAAACTGTTTTTT. The complete variable domain, with remaining parts taken from reference TRBV7-2 and TRBJ1-4, reads GAGVSQSPSNKVTEKGKDVELRCDPISGHTALYWYRQSLGQGLEFLIYFQGNSAPDKSGLPSDRFSAERTGGSVSTLTIQRTQQEDSAVYLCASSLGGPLRGEKLFFGSGTQLSVL.

The chain carries TRBV9 and TRBJ1-4, with 8 bases lining up with TRBD1. The CDR3 is 17 amino acids. Trimming took 3 bases from V and 7 from J; bases not matched to a gene: 14. The germline V gene has CDR1 SGDLS and CDR2 YYNGEE. CDR3 protein: CASSASPAGGVGEKLFF. CDR3 nucleotides: TGTGCCAGCAGCGCCTCCCCCGCAGGGGGCGTGGGTGAAAAACTGTTTTTT.

This chain connects TRBV30 to TRBJ1-2; D call uncertain. Per the germline V gene, CDR1 is GTSNPN and CDR2 is SVGIG (reference sequence). Trimming left V 3 bases short and J 0 bases short, with 5 bases between. There are 12 residues in the CDR3. CDR3 residues: CAWRSPNYGYTF. In DNA, the CDR3 is TGTGCCTGGAGATCGCCTAACTATGGCTACACCTTC.

The rearrangement joins TRBV30 to TRBJ1-2; possible D gene TRBD1, 5 bases. CDR3 length: 15 residues. Germline assignment: CDR1 GTSNPN and CDR2 SVGIG (reference sequence). The V end was cut by 0 bases, the J end by 8 bases, with 19 bases between. The CDR3 here is CAWSVFGRVAIGYTF. The CDR3 DNA is TGTGCCTGGAGTGTATTTGGCAGGGTAGCGATCGGCTACACCTTC. The variable domain in full, with the rest retrieved from reference TRBV30 and TRBJ1-2, is SQTIHQWPATLVQPVGSPLSLECTVEGTSNPNLYWYRQAAGRGLQLLFYSVGIGQISSEVPQNLSASRPQDRQFILSSKKLLLSDSGFYLCAWSVFGRVAIGYTFGSGTRLTVV.

The chain links TRBV3-1 (or the pseudogene TRBV3-2) to TRBJ1-5; D ambiguous. Trimming removed 0 bases from V and 3 bases from J, with 6 bases in between. CDR1 is LGHDT, CDR2 YNNKEL, per germline (reference sequence). The CDR3 runs to 14 residues. The CDR3 DNA sequence: TGTGCCAGCAGCCAAGAGTGGAACAATCAGCCCCAGCATTTT. Its protein product is CASSQEWNNQPQHF.

This clone showed up just once. This chain connects TRBV5-6 to TRBJ1-2, with D possibly TRBD1 on 6 matching bases. This CDR3 contains 14 residues. V lost 2 bases, J lost 8 bases, and 16 bases lay in between. Germline V gene sequence: CDR1 SGHDT, CDR2 YYEEEE. CDR3 bases: TGTGCCAGCAGCTTCTTGACAGGCCAAGGGGGCTACACCTTC. This codes for CASSFLTGQGGYTF.

This clone was seen just once. V and J are TRBV27 and TRBJ1-5; no clear D gene. Trimming cost V 1 base and J 3 bases, with 10 bases left between them. The germline V gene encodes CDR1 MNHEY and CDR2 SMNVEV (reference sequence). This CDR3 has 15 amino acids. The CDR3 region has the DNA TGTGCCAGCAGTTTATTCAACAGCCACAATCAGCCCCAGCATTTT. Encoded protein: CASSLFNSHNQPQHF.

The chain combines TRBV7-9 with TRBJ1-2; maybe TRBD1 (6 bases). Trimming shortened V by 5 bases and J by 7 bases, and 14 bases separated the two germline ends. The germline CDR1 and CDR2 sequences are SEHNR and FQNEAQ (reference sequence). This CDR3 has 13 residues. In DNA, the CDR3 is TGTGCCAGCAGCGCGGGGACACTCCCTGGCTACACCTTC. Amino acids: CASSAGTLPGYTF.

The genes are TRBV16 and TRBJ2-7; D is unclear. Trimming took off 1 base at V and 1 base at J, with 8 bases between the two ends. The CDR3 is 14 residues long. Germline lookup yields CDR1 KGHSY and CDR2 FQNENV. Written as DNA, the CDR3 is TGTGCCAGCAGCCAATGGCATTCTTCCTACGAGCAGTACTTC. This codes for CASSQWHSSYEQYF.

The rearrangement joins TRBV28 to TRBJ2-7; D not certain. Germline V lookup: CDR1 MDHEN, CDR2 SYDVKM. The CDR3 is made up of 14 amino acids. The V and J ends lost 10 bases and 7 bases respectively, with 23 bases between them. The CDR3 loop reads CATVTISLPREQYF. The CDR3, as DNA: TGTGCCACCGTCACCATTAGTCTACCGCGGGAGCAGTACTTC.

This chain links TRBV28 with TRBJ1-5; D ambiguous. V was shortened by 3 bases and J by 12 bases, with 15 bases between the two germline ends. The CDR3 consists of 13 residues. Germline V CDR1 and CDR2: MDHEN, SYDVKM. The CDR3 is CASSLDGSSLQHF. CDR3 sequence (DNA): TGTGCCAGCAGTTTGGACGGTTCCTCCCTCCAGCATTTT. Together with reference TRBV28 and TRBJ1-5, the CDR3 gives the full variable domain: DVKVTQSSRYLVKRTGEKVFLECVQDMDHENMFWYRQDPGLGLRLIYFSYDVKMKEKGDIPEGYSVSREKKERFSLILESASTNQTSMYLCASSLDGSSLQHFGDGTRLSIL.